This T cell receptor (beta chain) stems from a study of STAT3 mutations in large granular lymphocyte leukemia. Study-level points and caveats: At least one immunodominant TCR beta clonotype appeared in every T-cell large granular lymphocyte leukemia patient.

A word on this clone: The target antigen is unknown.

The germline V gene encodes CDR1 SQVTM and CDR2 ANQGSEA. V shed 6 bases and J shed 7 bases, with 13 bases lying between them. The length of the CDR3 is 13 residues. Some clones are missing from TCRdb's copy, which holds only in-frame ones; the method was immunoSEQ multiplex PCR. The sample lists some 37,000 clones, approximately 91% occurring once. V gene TRBV29-1 combines with J gene TRBJ1-6; possible D gene TRBD1, 6 bases. This TCR was recovered from a human donor with T large granular lymphocyte leukemia. Some clones in this sample may be carry-over from other donors' samples. Sequencing used PBMCs. Here the CDR3 reads CSVRGASNSPLHF. CDR3 DNA: TGCAGCGTGAGGGGGGCCTCGAATTCACCCCTCCACTTT.